This paragraph covers one T cell receptor (beta chain) sequence. Its antigen is undetermined. J was trimmed by 5 bases and V by 7 bases; bases with no gene match: 6. The CDR3 extends over 14 amino acids. Germline values: CDR1 SNHLY, CDR2 FYNNEI. This entry is derived from a study of T cell responses to AZD1222 COVID-19 vaccine. Sequenced by immunoSEQ multiplex PCR; TCRdb stores in-frame clones only, minus some. The sample has some 100,000 clones; 92% are singletons. Study conclusions and caveats: Vaccination with two AZD1222 doses was followed by a rise in Spike-specific TCR breadth and depth. Donor demographics were predominantly white British with a female majority; clonal diversity may be underestimated.

The sequencing here drew on peripheral blood, taken on day 0 of AZD1222 vaccination. The rearrangement links TRBV2 to TRBJ2-2; TRBD2 matches at 8 bases. The TCR comes from an adult in good health. The CDR3 sequence: CASISGGRTGELFF. CDR3 nucleotides: TGTGCCAGCATCAGTGGCGGGAGGACCGGGGAGCTGTTTTTT.